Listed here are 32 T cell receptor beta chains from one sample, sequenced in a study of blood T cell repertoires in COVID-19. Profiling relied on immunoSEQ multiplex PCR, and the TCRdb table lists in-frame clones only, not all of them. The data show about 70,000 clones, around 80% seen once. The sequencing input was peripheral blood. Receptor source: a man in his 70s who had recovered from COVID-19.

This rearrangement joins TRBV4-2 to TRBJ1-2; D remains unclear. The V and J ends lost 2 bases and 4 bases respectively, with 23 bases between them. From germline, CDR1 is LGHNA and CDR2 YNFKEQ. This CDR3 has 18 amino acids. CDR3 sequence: CASSQSGEKWSRGYGYTF. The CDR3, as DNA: TGTGCCAGCAGCCAAAGCGGGGAAAAATGGAGTAGAGGCTATGGCTACACCTTC.

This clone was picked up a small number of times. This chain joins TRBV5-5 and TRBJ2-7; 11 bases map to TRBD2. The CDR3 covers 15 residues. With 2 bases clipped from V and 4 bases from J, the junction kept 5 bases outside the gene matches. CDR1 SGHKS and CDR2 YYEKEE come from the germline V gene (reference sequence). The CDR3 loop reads CASSFGTSGLYEQYF. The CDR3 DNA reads TGTGCCAGCAGCTTCGGGACTAGCGGATTATACGAGCAGTACTTC.

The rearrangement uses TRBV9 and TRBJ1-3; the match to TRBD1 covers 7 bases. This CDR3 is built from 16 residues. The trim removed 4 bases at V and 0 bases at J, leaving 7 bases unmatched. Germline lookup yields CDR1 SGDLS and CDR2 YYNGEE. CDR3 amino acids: CASSPEQGYSGNTIYF. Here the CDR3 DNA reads TGTGCCAGCAGCCCCGAACAGGGGTACTCTGGAAACACCATATATTTT.

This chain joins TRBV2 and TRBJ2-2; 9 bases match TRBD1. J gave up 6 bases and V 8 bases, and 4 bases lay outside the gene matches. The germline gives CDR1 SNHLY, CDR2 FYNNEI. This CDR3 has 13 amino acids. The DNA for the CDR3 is TGTGCCAGCTCGGACAGGGGAGCCGGGGAGCTGTTTTTT. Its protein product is CASSDRGAGELFF.

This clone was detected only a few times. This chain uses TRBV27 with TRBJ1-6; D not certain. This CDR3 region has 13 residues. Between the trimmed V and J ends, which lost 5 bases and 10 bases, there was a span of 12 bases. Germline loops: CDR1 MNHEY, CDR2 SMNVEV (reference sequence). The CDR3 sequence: CASSGRERSPLHF. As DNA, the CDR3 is TGTGCCAGCAGTGGAAGGGAGAGGTCACCCCTCCACTTT.

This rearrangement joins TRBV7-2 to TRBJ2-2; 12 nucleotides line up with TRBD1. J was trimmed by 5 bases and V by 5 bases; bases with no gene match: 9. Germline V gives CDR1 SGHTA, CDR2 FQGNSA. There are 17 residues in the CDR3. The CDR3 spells CASSPPGQGALTGELFF. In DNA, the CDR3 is TGTGCCAGCAGCCCCCCGGGACAGGGGGCGTTAACCGGGGAGCTGTTTTTT.

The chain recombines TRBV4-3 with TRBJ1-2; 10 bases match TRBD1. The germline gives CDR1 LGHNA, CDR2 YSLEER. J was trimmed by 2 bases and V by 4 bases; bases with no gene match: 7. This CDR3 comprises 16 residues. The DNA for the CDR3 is TGCGCCAGCAGCCCTGGACAGGGGGAAGGAAACTATGGCTACACCTTC. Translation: CASSPGQGEGNYGYTF.

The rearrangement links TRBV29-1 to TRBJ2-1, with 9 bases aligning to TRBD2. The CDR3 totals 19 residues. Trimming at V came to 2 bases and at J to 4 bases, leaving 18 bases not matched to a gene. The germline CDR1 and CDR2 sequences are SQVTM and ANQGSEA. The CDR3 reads CSVESGGGLAGQLYNEQFF. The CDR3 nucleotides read TGCAGCGTTGAAAGCGGAGGAGGGCTAGCGGGACAGCTGTACAATGAGCAGTTCTTC.

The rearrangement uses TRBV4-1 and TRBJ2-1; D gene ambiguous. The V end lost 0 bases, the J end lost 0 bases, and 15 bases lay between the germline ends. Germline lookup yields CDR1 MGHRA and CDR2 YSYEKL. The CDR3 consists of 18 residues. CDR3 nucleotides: TGCGCCAGCAGCCAAGATCATAGAGTCCTGAGCTCCTACAATGAGCAGTTCTTC. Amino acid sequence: CASSQDHRVLSSYNEQFF.

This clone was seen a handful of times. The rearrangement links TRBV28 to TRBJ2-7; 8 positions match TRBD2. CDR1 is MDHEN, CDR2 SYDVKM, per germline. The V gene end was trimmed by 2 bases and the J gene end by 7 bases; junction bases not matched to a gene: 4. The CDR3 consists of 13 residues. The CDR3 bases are TGTGCCAGCAGTTTAGGGACTAGGGGGGAGCAGTACTTC. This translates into CASSLGTRGEQYF.

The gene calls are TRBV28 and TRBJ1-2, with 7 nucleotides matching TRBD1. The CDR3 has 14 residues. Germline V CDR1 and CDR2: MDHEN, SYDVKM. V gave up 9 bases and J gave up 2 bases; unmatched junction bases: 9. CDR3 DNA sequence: TGTGCCAGTTCGCCCGGGACAGCAAACTATGGCTACACCTTC. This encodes CASSPGTANYGYTF.

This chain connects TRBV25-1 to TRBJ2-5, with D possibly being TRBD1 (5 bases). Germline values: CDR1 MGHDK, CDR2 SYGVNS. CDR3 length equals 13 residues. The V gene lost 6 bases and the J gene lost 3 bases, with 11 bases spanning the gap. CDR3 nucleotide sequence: TGTGCCAGCAGGGGGCGACAGAAAGAGACCCAGTACTTC. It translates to CASRGRQKETQYF.

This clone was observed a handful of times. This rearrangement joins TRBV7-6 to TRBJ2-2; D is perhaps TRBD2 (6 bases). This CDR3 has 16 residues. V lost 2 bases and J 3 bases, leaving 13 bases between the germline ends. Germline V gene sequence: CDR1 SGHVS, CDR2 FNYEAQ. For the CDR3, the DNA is TGTGCCAGCAGCTTAAGTTGGGGGGAGTACACCGGGGAGCTGTTTTTT. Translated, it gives CASSLSWGEYTGELFF.

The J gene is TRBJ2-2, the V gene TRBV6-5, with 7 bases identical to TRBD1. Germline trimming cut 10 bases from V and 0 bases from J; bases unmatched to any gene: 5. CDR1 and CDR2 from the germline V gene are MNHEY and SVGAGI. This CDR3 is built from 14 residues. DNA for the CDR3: TGTGCCAACAAAGGGACAGCGAACACCGGGGAGCTGTTTTTT. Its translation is CANKGTANTGELFF.

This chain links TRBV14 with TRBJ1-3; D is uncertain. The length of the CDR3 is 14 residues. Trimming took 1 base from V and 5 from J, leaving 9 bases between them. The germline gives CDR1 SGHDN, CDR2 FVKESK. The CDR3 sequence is CASSQGGSRNTIYF. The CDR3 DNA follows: TGTGCCAGCAGCCAAGGAGGGTCCCGAAACACCATATATTTT.

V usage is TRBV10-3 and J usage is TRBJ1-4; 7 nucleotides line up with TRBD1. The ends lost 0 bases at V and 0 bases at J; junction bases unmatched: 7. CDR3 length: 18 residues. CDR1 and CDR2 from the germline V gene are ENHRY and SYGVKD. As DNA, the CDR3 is TGTGCCATCAGTGAGTCGGCCAGGGGGAGTGCAACTAATGAAAAACTGTTTTTT. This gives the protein CAISESARGSATNEKLFF.

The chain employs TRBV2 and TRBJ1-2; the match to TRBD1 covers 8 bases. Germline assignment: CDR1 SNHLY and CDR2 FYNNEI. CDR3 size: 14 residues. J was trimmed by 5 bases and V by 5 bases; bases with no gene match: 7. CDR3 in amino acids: CASSKEGQGYGYTF. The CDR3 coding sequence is TGTGCCAGCAGTAAAGAAGGACAGGGTTATGGCTACACCTTC.

CDR3 protein: CATRRQGNTEAFF. In DNA form, the CDR3 reads TGCGCCACACGCAGACAGGGAAACACTGAAGCTTTCTTT. J is TRBJ1-1 and V is TRBV10-1; 7 nucleotides agree with TRBD1. V trimming: 10 bases; J trimming: 2 bases; junction bases outside the gene matches: 7. CDR1 is WNHNN, CDR2 SYGVQD, per germline (reference sequence). CDR3 length: 13 amino acids.

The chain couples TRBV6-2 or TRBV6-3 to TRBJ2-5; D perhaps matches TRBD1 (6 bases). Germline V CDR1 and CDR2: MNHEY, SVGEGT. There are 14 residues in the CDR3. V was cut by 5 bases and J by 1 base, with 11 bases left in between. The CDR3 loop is CASSPRTVQETQYF. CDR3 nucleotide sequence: TGTGCCAGCAGTCCAAGGACAGTCCAAGAGACCCAGTACTTC.

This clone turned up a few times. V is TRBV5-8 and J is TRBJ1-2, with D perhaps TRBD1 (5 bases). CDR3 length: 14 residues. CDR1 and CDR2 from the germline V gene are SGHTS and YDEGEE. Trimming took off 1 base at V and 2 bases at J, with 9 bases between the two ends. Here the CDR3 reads CASSLQGGNYGYTF. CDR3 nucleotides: TGTGCCAGCAGCTTGCAGGGTGGGAACTATGGCTACACCTTC.

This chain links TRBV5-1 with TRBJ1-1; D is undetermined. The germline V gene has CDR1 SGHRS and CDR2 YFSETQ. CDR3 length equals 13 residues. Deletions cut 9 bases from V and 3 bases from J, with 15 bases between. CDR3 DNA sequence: TGCGCCACCCAAAGGGAGGCGGACACTGAAGCTTTCTTT. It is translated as CATQREADTEAFF.

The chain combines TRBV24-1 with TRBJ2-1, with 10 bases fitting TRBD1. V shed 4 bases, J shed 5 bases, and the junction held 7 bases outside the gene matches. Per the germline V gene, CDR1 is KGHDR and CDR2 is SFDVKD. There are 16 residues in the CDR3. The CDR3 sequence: CATSEPGTGANNEQFF. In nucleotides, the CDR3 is TGTGCCACCAGTGAGCCCGGGACAGGGGCTAACAATGAGCAGTTCTTC.

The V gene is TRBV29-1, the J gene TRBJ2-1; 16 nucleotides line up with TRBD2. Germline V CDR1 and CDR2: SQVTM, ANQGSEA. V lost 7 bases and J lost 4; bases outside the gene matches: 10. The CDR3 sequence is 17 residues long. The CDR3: CSATGTSGGARYNEQFF. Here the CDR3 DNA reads TGCAGCGCAACGGGGACTAGCGGGGGGGCCCGGTACAATGAGCAGTTCTTC.

The chain's CDR3 is CASSQESGGALSTEAFF. Written as DNA, the CDR3 is TGCGCCAGCAGCCAAGAGTCAGGGGGCGCCCTGTCCACTGAAGCTTTCTTT. The genes are TRBV4-3 and TRBJ1-1; 8 bases align to TRBD1. Trimming took 0 bases from V and 4 from J; bases not matched to a gene: 10. Germline CDR1 LGHNA, CDR2 YSLEER. There are 17 residues in the CDR3.

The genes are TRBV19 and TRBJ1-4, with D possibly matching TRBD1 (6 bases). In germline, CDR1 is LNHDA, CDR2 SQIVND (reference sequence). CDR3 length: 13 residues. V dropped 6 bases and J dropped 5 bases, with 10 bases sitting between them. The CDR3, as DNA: TGTGCCAGTAGCAGGGGCCCGAATGAAAAACTGTTTTTT. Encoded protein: CASSRGPNEKLFF. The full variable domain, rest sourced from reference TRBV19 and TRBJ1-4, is DGGITQSPKYLFRKEGQNVTLSCEQNLNHDAMYWYRQDPGQGLRLIYYSQIVNDFQKGDIAEGYSVSREKKESFPLTVTSAQKNPTAFYLCASSRGPNEKLFFGSGTQLSVL.

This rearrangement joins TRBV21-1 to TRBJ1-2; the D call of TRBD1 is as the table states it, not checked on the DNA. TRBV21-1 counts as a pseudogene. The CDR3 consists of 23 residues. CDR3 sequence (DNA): TGTGCCAGCAGCAAAGTCTCTAAAAGGTCCGAGACGGGACAGGAACGAATTAACTATGGCTACACCTTC. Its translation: CASSKVSKRSETGQERINYGYTF.

The chain's CDR3 is CASSSTVRYQPQHF. DNA of the CDR3: TGTGCCAGCAGTTCGACAGTAAGATATCAGCCCCAGCATTTT. The genes are TRBV27 and TRBJ1-5; TRBD1 might be the D (5 bases). V was trimmed by 4 bases and J by 5 bases, leaving 12 bases between them. The germline V gene encodes CDR1 MNHEY and CDR2 SMNVEV (reference sequence). The CDR3 covers 14 residues.

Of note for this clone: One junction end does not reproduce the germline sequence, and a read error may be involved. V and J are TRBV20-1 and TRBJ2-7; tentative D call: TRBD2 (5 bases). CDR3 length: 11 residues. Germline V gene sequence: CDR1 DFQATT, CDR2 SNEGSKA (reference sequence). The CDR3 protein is CSARDDYVQYF. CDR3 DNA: TGCAGTGCTAGAGACGACTACGTGCAGTACTTC.

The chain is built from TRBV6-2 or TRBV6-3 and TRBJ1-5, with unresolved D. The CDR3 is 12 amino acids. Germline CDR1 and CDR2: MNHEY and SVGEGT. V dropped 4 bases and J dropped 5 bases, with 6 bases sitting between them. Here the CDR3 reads CASSSNYQPQHF. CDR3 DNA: TGTGCCAGCAGTTCCAATTATCAGCCCCAGCATTTT.

This chain's CDR3 is CASSLGGTGELFF. DNA of the CDR3: TGTGCCAGCAGTTTGGGGGGCACCGGGGAGCTGTTTTTT. The gene calls are TRBV6-4 and TRBJ2-2; perhaps TRBD2 as D (6 bases). The CDR3 covers 13 residues. Germline CDR1 reads MRHNA; CDR2 reads SNTAGT. V was cut by 5 bases and J by 4 bases, with 8 bases left in between.

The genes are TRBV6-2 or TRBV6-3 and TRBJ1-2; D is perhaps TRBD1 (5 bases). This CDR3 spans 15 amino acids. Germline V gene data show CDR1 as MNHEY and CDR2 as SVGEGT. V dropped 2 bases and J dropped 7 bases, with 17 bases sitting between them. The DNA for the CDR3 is TGTGCCAGCAGTTACCTTACAGGACCTATCGGTGGCTACACCTTC. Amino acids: CASSYLTGPIGGYTF.

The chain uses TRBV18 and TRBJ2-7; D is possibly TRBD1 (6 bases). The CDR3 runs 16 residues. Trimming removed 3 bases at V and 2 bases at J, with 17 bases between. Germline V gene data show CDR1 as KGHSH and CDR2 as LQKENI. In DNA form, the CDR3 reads TGTGCCAGCTCACCCCCCTCTCGGACAGATACCTACGAGCAGTACTTC. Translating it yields CASSPPSRTDTYEQYF.